This TCR beta chain was obtained from a study of CD8 T cells in ankylosing spondylitis. Study results and caveats: Disease-linked clones were reportedly significantly enriched in matched ankylosing spondylitis synovial fluid.

V dropped 1 base and J dropped 4 bases, with 8 bases sitting between them. This CDR3 is 13 amino acids long. CDR1 and CDR2 from the germline V gene are SGHRS and YFSETQ. TCRdb passed the 5' RACE reads through MiXCR, listing each CDR3 protein once. Of more than 150,000 distinct CDR3 sequences in the sample, 10% to 15% were seen once. This clonotype was seen ten or more times. Its antigen is currently unknown. What was sequenced was blood, either unsorted or a sorted T cell fraction (not recorded which). The receptor was derived from a female donor with ankylosing spondylitis or in good health (not recorded which). The chain is built from TRBV5-1 and TRBJ1-2; D unresolved. The CDR3 DNA reads TGCGCCAGCAGCTTGCCGGATTTCTATGGCTACACCTTC. It encodes CASSLPDFYGYTF.